This T cell receptor beta chain appears in the sequencing data of a study of blood T cell repertoires in COVID-19. On the study more broadly: COVID-19 samples collected from the United States, Italy and Spain covered acute and convalescent phases.

It was during active infection that Seattle patients were enrolled and then longitudinally followed. Original processing methods: Scientists estimated how many nucleated cells there were by amplifying reference gene primers. The data were produced by immunoSEQ multiplex PCR, yet TCRdb's version contains in-frame clones alone and is incomplete. The V and J calls and clone size were taken over from that table, and D and trimming were inferred from the DNA. The sample lists some 180,000 clones; roughly 82% were seen once. With 11 bases clipped from V and 7 bases from J, the junction kept 4 bases outside the gene matches. The V gene's germline CDR1 is SNHLY and CDR2 FYNNEI. CDR3 length: 12 amino acids.

The chain employs TRBV2 and TRBJ1-3; 11 bases are shared with TRBD1. The origin of this receptor is a woman aged 55-69 years with COVID-19, enrolled during active disease. Source material: peripheral blood. The CDR3 spells CACRDRGNTIYF. The CDR3 coding sequence is TGTGCCTGCCGGGACAGGGGGAACACCATATATTTT.